This T cell receptor beta chain was identified in a study of identifying expanded T cells in peripheral blood. Study-wide results and limits: Over approximately two and four weeks, about 17 and 20 clones changed, versus roughly 1.1 between replicates.

Healthy donors had no documented immune events, such as infections, while sampled. Here immunoSEQ multiplex PCR was the method, and the copy in TCRdb shows in-frame clones only, minus some. Among 80,000 to 90,000 clones listed, about 88% were seen once. V was cut by 4 bases and J by 8 bases, with 25 bases left in between. The CDR3 length is 17 residues. Germline CDR1 is MNHEY and CDR2 is SMNVEV (reference sequence). Comment on this clone: The antigen is undetermined.

What was sequenced was blood. The V gene is TRBV27, the J gene TRBJ2-3; tentatively, D is TRBD2 (6 bases). This receptor was obtained from a person aged 18-70 years in good health. The CDR3 DNA sequence: TGTGCCAGCAGTTCGAAACTAGGAGGGGTGGCACGGGTTACGCAGTATTTT. This translates into CASSSKLGGVARVTQYF.